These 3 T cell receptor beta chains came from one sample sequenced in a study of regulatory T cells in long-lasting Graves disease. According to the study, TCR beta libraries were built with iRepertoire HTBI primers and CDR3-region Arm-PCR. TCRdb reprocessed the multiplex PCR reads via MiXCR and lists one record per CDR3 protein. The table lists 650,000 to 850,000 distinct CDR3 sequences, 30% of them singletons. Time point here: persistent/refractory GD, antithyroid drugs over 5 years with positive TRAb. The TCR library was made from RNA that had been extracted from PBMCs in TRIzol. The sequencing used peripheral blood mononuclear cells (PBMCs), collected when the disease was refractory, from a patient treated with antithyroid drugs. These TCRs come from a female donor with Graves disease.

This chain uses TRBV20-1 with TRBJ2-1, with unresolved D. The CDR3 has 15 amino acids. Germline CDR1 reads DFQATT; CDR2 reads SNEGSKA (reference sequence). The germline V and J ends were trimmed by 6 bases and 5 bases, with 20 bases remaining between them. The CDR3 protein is CSAFNAADRNNEQFF. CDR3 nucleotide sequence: TGCAGTGCCTTTAACGCGGCAGATCGAAACAATGAGCAGTTCTTC.

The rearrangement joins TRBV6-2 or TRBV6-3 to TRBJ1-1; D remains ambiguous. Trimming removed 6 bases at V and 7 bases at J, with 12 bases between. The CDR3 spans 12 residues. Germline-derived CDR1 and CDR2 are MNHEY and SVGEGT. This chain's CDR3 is CASSQDRYEAFF. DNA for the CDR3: TGTGCCAGCAGCCAGGACCGGTATGAAGCTTTCTTT.

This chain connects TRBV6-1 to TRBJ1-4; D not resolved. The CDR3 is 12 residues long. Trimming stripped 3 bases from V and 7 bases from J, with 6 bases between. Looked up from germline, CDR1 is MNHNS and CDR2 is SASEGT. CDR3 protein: CASSDGPEKLFF. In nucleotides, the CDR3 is TGTGCCAGCAGTGACGGGCCTGAAAAACTGTTTTTT.